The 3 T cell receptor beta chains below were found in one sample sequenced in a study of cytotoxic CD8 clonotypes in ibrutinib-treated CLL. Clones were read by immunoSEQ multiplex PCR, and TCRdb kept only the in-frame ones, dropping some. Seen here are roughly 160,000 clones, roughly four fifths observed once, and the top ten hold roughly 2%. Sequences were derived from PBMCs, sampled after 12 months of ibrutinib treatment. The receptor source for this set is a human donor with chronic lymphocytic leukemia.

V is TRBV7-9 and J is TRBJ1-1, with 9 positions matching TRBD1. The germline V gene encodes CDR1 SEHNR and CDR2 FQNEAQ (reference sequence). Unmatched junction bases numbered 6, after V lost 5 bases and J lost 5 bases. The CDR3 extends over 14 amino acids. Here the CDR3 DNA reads TGTGCCAGCAGCAACCGGGACAGGGTAACTGAAGCTTTCTTT. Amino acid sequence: CASSNRDRVTEAFF.

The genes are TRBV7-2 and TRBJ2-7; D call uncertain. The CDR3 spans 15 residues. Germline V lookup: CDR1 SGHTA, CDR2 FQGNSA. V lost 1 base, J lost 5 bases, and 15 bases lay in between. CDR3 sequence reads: CASSLEYGSRHEQYF. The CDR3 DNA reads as TGTGCCAGCAGCTTAGAATACGGTAGCAGACACGAGCAGTACTTC.

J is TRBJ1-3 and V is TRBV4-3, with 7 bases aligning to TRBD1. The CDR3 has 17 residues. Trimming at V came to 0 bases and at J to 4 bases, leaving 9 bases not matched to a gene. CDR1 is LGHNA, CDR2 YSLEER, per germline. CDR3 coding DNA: TGCGCCAGCAGCCAAGAATGGTTCAGGGGGATGGGAAACACCATATATTTT. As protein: CASSQEWFRGMGNTIYF.